Sequencing of this T cell receptor beta chain was carried out in a study of blood T cell repertoires in COVID-19. Study-level information: Specimens from acute and convalescent COVID-19 originated in the United States, Italy and Spain.

Followed over time, Seattle patients had been enrolled while infection was active. The CDR3 spans 15 residues. The germline V gene has CDR1 SGHRS and CDR2 YFSETQ. V lost 0 bases to trimming and J lost 2 bases, with 9 bases between them. Authors' data handling: Amplification of reference gene primers was used by the study to estimate nucleated cell counts. Some clones are missing from TCRdb's copy, which holds only in-frame ones; the method was immunoSEQ multiplex PCR. The D gene and trimming were derived from the DNA, and the V and J assignments and clone size from that table. The data hold roughly 500,000 clones, with 89% observed a single time.

The gene calls are TRBV5-1 and TRBJ2-1; D is unresolved. The receptor comes from a man younger than 35 with COVID-19, enrolled during active disease. The material sequenced was peripheral blood. The CDR3 is CASSLVGDPYNEQFF. The CDR3 nucleotides read TGCGCCAGCAGCTTGGTAGGAGACCCCTACAATGAGCAGTTCTTC.